Sequencing of this T cell receptor (beta chain) was carried out in a study of blood T cell repertoires in COVID-19 (dated by TCRdb to the early 2020s). For the wider study: Samples from collaborators originated in the United States, Italy and Spain and spanned both the acute and convalescent phases of COVID-19. The prospective study material was composed of cDNA or gDNA derived from T cells, B-cell-depleted T cells, or PBMCs. Subjects who had been exposed to COVID-19, were actively infected with it, or had recovered from it provided the deeply sampled blood TCRbeta repertoires that made up the dataset. A freely available public database, intended as a resource for researchers studying the immune response to SARS-CoV-2, is where the repertoires were released. Samples came from the ongoing ImmuneRACE study (first 160 participants) plus 1,254 subjects from 6 global collaborators. Nearly every sample came with metadata listing a de-identified subject ID, COVID-19 status, age in years and sex. Where available, HLA class I and class II types were obtained from metadata supplied by the sample provider rather than from assay-based typing.

Ends trimmed: V by 7 bases, J by 3 bases; bases unmatched to a gene: 5. The CDR3 measures 15 amino acids from cysteine to phenylalanine. Only the CDR3 DNA stays, 45 bases, in frame from base 1. CDR1 and CDR2 (KGHDR, SFDVKD) derive from the germline V gene. TCRbeta CDR3 regions were amplified from genomic DNA using the immunoSEQ Assay, a bias-controlled multiplex PCR. The paper's data handling went like this. The number of nucleated cells in each sample was estimated from the amplification of reference gene primers within the assay. Sequence reads were collapsed and filtered to measure the absolute abundance of every unique TCRbeta CDR3 rearrangement. For each sample, productive Simpson clonality was calculated by taking the square root of Simpson's diversity index across productive rearrangements. TCRdb mirrors the immuneACCESS table, restricted to in-frame sequences. Some clones are absent from its copies; in checked studies, under half trace to an unresolved V gene, and the reason for the others is unknown. V and J calls and clone size are given by that table; D and trimming were obtained from the DNA. A total of 250,000 to 350,000 clones appear in this sample, roughly 85% of them only once. The top ten hold approximately 5.4% of the sample.

Participants in the prospective study were aged 18 to 89 years, lived in 20 to 30 United States geographic areas, and enrolled through a virtual design. In the prospective study, cohorts were assigned on the basis of participant-reported clinical history obtained from a screening survey and a study questionnaire. Recovered participants in ImmuneRACE Cohort 3 were defined as having two consecutive negative NP/OP PCR tests, clearance from a healthcare professional, or resolution of symptoms. In the prospective study, mobile phlebotomists collected whole blood, serum and a nasopharyngeal or oropharyngeal swab from each participant. Over a roughly 2-month period, participants in the prospective study had the option of providing additional blood draws and questionnaires. Before DNA extraction, blood samples from the prospective study were shipped at room temperature or frozen. Results and caveats for the whole study, not just this receptor: How much clinical and demographic metadata was included differed by source and by participant, and the metadata was provided uncurated.

As concerns this clone: There is no known antigen for this receptor. It has no much larger one-base neighbor in the sample; base qualities were not kept.

Sequencing input: PBMCs or T cells enriched from blood (not recorded which). The origin of this receptor is a woman in her thirties who had recovered from COVID-19. Recombination connected TRBV24-1 to TRBJ2-3, with TRBD2 identical over 11 junction bases. The CDR3 here reads CATSNSGGVTDTQYF. The DNA sequence reads TGTGCCACCAGCAATAGCGGGGGGGTTACAGATACGCAGTATTTT.